Below, 28 T cell receptor beta chains from the same sample are listed, as sequenced in a study of cytomegalovirus exposure and HLA in healthy donors. 13 Jbeta primers and 60 Vbeta primers were used for the PCR. Some clones are missing from TCRdb's copy, which holds only in-frame ones; the method was immunoSEQ multiplex PCR. The repertoire consists of about 220,000 clones, with roughly 83% occurring once and the leading ten covering 0.71%. Sequencing was carried out using PBMCs. These receptors originate from a boy aged 2 to 9 in good health and CMV-seronegative.

J is TRBJ2-7 and V is TRBV6-1; weak D call: TRBD1 (5 bases). V was clipped by 3 bases and J by 0 bases, with 9 bases between them. The CDR3 sequence is 14 residues long. CDR1 and CDR2 from the germline V gene are MNHNS and SASEGT. The CDR3 DNA is TGTGCCAGCAGTGAGGGGCCAGTCTCCTACGAGCAGTACTTC. It specifies CASSEGPVSYEQYF.

The chain uses TRBV18 and TRBJ2-7; 8 bases map to TRBD2. The ends lost 0 bases at V and 4 bases at J; junction bases unmatched: 5. The germline gives CDR1 KGHSH, CDR2 LQKENI. The CDR3 consists of 15 residues. The chain's CDR3 is CASSPPGLEGYEQYF. The CDR3 DNA reads TGTGCCAGCTCACCACCGGGACTAGAGGGATACGAGCAGTACTTC.

In this sample, this clone turned up once. The chain recombines TRBV18 with TRBJ2-7; 11 bases match TRBD2. CDR1 and CDR2 (germline): KGHSH, LQKENI. V lost 2 bases, J lost 3 bases, and 0 bases stayed unmatched. This CDR3 is built from 14 residues. The CDR3 protein is CASSPGTSGYEQYF. DNA of the CDR3: TGTGCCAGCTCACCAGGGACTAGCGGCTACGAGCAGTACTTC.

Details on this clone: This CDR3 is also generated by other DNA sequences in the sample. The chain is built from TRBV27 and TRBJ1-1; maybe TRBD1 (6 bases). The CDR3 has 14 residues. The V and J ends lost 2 bases and 0 bases respectively, with 7 bases between them. Germline values: CDR1 MNHEY, CDR2 SMNVEV (reference sequence). The CDR3 DNA sequence: TGTGCCAGCAGTTTAACAGGGATGAACACTGAAGCTTTCTTT. This sequence encodes CASSLTGMNTEAFF.

The chain is built from TRBV5-1 and TRBJ2-4; D gene unclear. Germline-derived CDR1 and CDR2 are SGHRS and YFSETQ. V lost 0 bases, J lost 2 bases, and 6 bases lay in between. The CDR3 sequence is 14 residues long. The CDR3 DNA reads TGCGCCAGCAGCTTGGCGGGTTCCAAAAACATTCAGTACTTC. Translation: CASSLAGSKNIQYF.

V and J are TRBV5-1 and TRBJ1-1, with 10 bases identical to TRBD1. Germline V gene data show CDR1 as SGHRS and CDR2 as YFSETQ. V dropped 0 bases and J dropped 6; count of bases not matched to a gene: 5. This CDR3 comprises 15 residues. Here the CDR3 reads CASSLGDRGISEAFF. CDR3 nucleotide sequence: TGCGCCAGCAGCTTGGGGGACAGGGGTATATCTGAAGCTTTCTTT.

The chain couples TRBV10-3 to TRBJ1-2; 8 nucleotides align to TRBD1. The CDR3 totals 17 residues. Germline V gene lookup returns CDR1 ENHRY and CDR2 SYGVKD. Trimming took 0 bases from V and 5 from J; bases not matched to a gene: 11. The CDR3, as DNA: TGTGCCATCAGTGAGTCGGTGGTGGACAGGGACCTTTATGGCTACACCTTC. It is translated as CAISESVVDRDLYGYTF.

The chain has TRBV2 and TRBJ1-5, with 7 bases that match TRBD1. From germline, CDR1 is SNHLY and CDR2 FYNNEI. The junction had 10 bases not matched to a gene; V was cut back by 8 bases and J by 3 bases. The CDR3 sequence is 15 residues long. CDR3 protein: CASETSTGINQPQHF. The CDR3 nucleotides read TGTGCCAGCGAGACCTCGACAGGGATCAATCAGCCCCAGCATTTT.

This chain connects TRBV7-6 to TRBJ2-7; 9 nucleotides match TRBD2. The V segment lost 5 bases and the J segment 1 base; nucleotides outside the gene matches: 3. This CDR3 is built from 14 residues. CDR1 is SGHVS, CDR2 FNYEAQ, per germline. The CDR3 is CASSPTSGSYEQYF. The CDR3 nucleotides read TGTGCCAGCAGCCCTACTAGCGGGTCCTACGAGCAGTACTTC.

This clone has more than one count but fewer than ten. This chain uses TRBV6-1 with TRBJ1-1, with 8 bases fitting TRBD1. V dropped 8 bases and J dropped 2; count of bases not matched to a gene: 7. This CDR3 is 14 amino acids long. CDR1 and CDR2 from the germline V gene are MNHNS and SASEGT. The CDR3 DNA reads TGTGCCAGCCCTACGACAGGGGAAAACACTGAAGCTTTCTTT. The encoded protein is CASPTTGENTEAFF.

V is TRBV10-3 and J is TRBJ2-7, with 7 bases matching TRBD2. The germline V gene encodes CDR1 ENHRY and CDR2 SYGVKD. This CDR3 is 14 amino acids long. The trim removed 3 bases at V and 3 bases at J, leaving 5 bases unmatched. The CDR3 reads CAISDSSGVYEQYF. In DNA, the CDR3 is TGTGCCATCAGTGACTCTAGCGGAGTCTACGAGCAGTACTTC.

This chain uses TRBV4-1 with TRBJ2-1; D perhaps matches TRBD2 (6 bases). The CDR3 consists of 15 residues. CDR1 is MGHRA, CDR2 YSYEKL, per germline. The V end was cut by 2 bases, the J end by 0 bases, with 8 bases between. The CDR3 spells CASSQLGGSYNEQFF. CDR3 sequence (DNA): TGCGCCAGCAGCCAACTCGGGGGCTCCTACAATGAGCAGTTCTTC.

The chain has TRBV6-6 and TRBJ1-1; D unclear. The CDR3 extends over 13 amino acids. Germline V gene sequence: CDR1 MNHNY, CDR2 SVGAGI (reference sequence). V lost 2 bases, J lost 2 bases, and 6 bases lay in between. The CDR3 region is CASSYAPNTEAFF. The CDR3, as DNA: TGTGCCAGCAGTTACGCGCCAAACACTGAAGCTTTCTTT.

V gene TRBV6-6 combines with J gene TRBJ1-5, with TRBD1 matching 11 bases. V dropped 6 bases and J dropped 2; count of bases not matched to a gene: 6. Germline CDR1 and CDR2: MNHNY and SVGAGI (reference sequence). The CDR3 totals 16 residues. The CDR3 reads CASRIGTGGGNQPQHF. For the CDR3, the DNA is TGTGCCAGCAGGATAGGGACAGGGGGAGGCAATCAGCCCCAGCATTTT.

V usage is TRBV30 and J usage is TRBJ2-1; D is uncertain. This CDR3 contains 13 residues. CDR1 is GTSNPN and CDR2 is SVGIG in the germline V gene (reference sequence). DNA of the CDR3: TGTGCATTAGAGCAAGACTCCTACAATGAGCAGTTCTTC. This encodes CALEQDSYNEQFF. The full variable domain, completed using reference TRBV30 and TRBJ2-1, is SQTIHQWPATLVQPVGSPLSLECTVEGTSNPNLYWYRQAAGRGLQLLFYSVGIGQISSEVPQNLSASRPQDRQFILSSKKLLLSDSGFYLCALEQDSYNEQFFGPGTRLTVL.

This sequence joins TRBV9 and TRBJ2-1; D is perhaps TRBD2 (5 bases). Trimming stripped 4 bases from V and 8 bases from J, with 19 bases between. The CDR3 is 15 residues long. The germline gives CDR1 SGDLS, CDR2 YYNGEE. The CDR3 coding sequence is TGTGCCAGCAGCTCGGGAAGGGAGTCTCGCCATGAGCAGTTCTTC. Protein product: CASSSGRESRHEQFF.

The chain employs TRBV21-1 and TRBJ1-1; TRBD1 was called by the table and not checked on the DNA. TRBV21-1 is labeled a pseudogene. The CDR3 is 14 residues long. For the CDR3, the DNA is TGTGCCAGCAGCCTGGGACAACTGAACACTGAAGCTTTCTTT. It translates to CASSLGQLNTEAFF.

V usage is TRBV19 and J usage is TRBJ1-5; the D gene is possibly TRBD1 (5 bases). Trimming stripped 7 bases from V and 7 bases from J, with 11 bases between. The CDR3 has 12 residues. CDR1 and CDR2 from the germline V gene are LNHDA and SQIVND (reference sequence). Here the CDR3 DNA reads TGTGCCAGTAACACAGGTGGACAGCCCCAGCATTTT. It is translated as CASNTGGQPQHF.

This rearrangement joins TRBV19 to TRBJ1-1, with no clear D. The CDR3 is made up of 14 amino acids. Per the germline V gene, CDR1 is LNHDA and CDR2 is SQIVND (reference sequence). Trimming took 4 bases from V and 7 from J, leaving 16 bases between them. The CDR3, as DNA: TGTGCCAGTAGTAGATGGGCGTCCGAGGGTGAAGCTTTCTTT. This gives the protein CASSRWASEGEAFF.

The chain joins TRBV4-1 to TRBJ2-3; 7 bases line up with TRBD1. With V trimmed by 3 bases and J by 2 bases, 11 bases remained unmatched. The CDR3 totals 17 residues. Germline loops: CDR1 MGHRA, CDR2 YSYEKL. Written as DNA, the CDR3 is TGCGCCAGCAGCCATCGTCCGGGACAGCCACTCACAGATACGCAGTATTTT. Residues: CASSHRPGQPLTDTQYF.

This clone was counted a few times. The J gene is TRBJ2-2, the V gene TRBV13; D perhaps matches TRBD2 (6 bases). CDR3 length equals 13 residues. V lost 7 bases and J 7 bases, leaving 13 bases between the germline ends. CDR1 is PRHDT and CDR2 is FYEKMQ in the germline V gene (reference sequence). The CDR3 reads CASTPPGVGELFF. The DNA for the CDR3 is TGTGCCAGCACCCCTCCGGGGGTCGGGGAGCTGTTTTTT. Looking up the rest from reference TRBV13 and TRBJ2-2 gives the full variable domain: AAGVIQSPRHLIKEKRETATLKCYPIPRHDTVYWYQQGPGQDPQFLISFYEKMQSDKGSIPDRFSAQQFSDYHSELNMSSLELGDSALYFCASTPPGVGELFFGEGSRLTVL.

The chain employs TRBV11-1 and TRBJ2-1; 9 bases fit TRBD2. The germline V gene has CDR1 SGHAT and CDR2 FQDESV (reference sequence). With 1 base clipped from V and 4 bases from J, the junction kept 2 bases outside the gene matches. This CDR3 region has 15 residues. This chain's CDR3 is CASSLEAGGYNEQFF. The CDR3 DNA follows: TGTGCCAGCAGCTTAGAGGCGGGAGGGTACAATGAGCAGTTCTTC.

This rearrangement joins TRBV30 to TRBJ1-5, with D unclear. Germline V gene sequence: CDR1 GTSNPN, CDR2 SVGIG (reference sequence). The CDR3 loop spans 13 amino acids. V was trimmed by 0 bases and J by 3 bases, leaving 6 bases between them. CDR3 region: CAWSVGDNQPQHF. DNA of the CDR3: TGTGCCTGGAGTGTAGGAGACAATCAGCCCCAGCATTTT.

The CDR3 region has the DNA TGTGCCAGCAGTGAAGGCGGGGGGATCCCTGGGACCCAGTACTTC. Translating it yields CASSEGGGIPGTQYF. This sequence joins TRBV6-1 and TRBJ2-5; 8 nucleotides align to TRBD2. Germline values: CDR1 MNHNS, CDR2 SASEGT. This CDR3 spans 15 amino acids. V lost 1 base to trimming and J lost 7 bases; unmatched junction nucleotides: 8.

The V call is TRBV5-6, the J call TRBJ1-2; a possible D gene is TRBD1 (5 bases). V was clipped by 0 bases and J by 0 bases, with 9 bases between them. The CDR3 consists of 15 residues. Germline CDR1 and CDR2: SGHDT and YYEEEE. CDR3 in DNA: TGTGCCAGCAGCTTGGGGCAGGGCGCTAACTATGGCTACACCTTC. Translation gives CASSLGQGANYGYTF.

V gene TRBV2 combines with J gene TRBJ2-7; TRBD2 matches 10 bases. The length of the CDR3 is 13 residues. The germline gives CDR1 SNHLY, CDR2 FYNNEI. V was clipped by 8 bases and J by 8 bases; unmatched bases: 9. The CDR3 is CASGLAGVSQQYF. DNA of the CDR3: TGTGCCAGCGGGCTAGCGGGAGTTAGCCAGCAGTACTTC.

A few counts support this clone. The chain carries TRBV5-1 and TRBJ2-7; D unresolved. V lost 2 bases and J lost 2, with 8 bases in between. The CDR3 contains 13 residues. CDR1 is SGHRS and CDR2 is YFSETQ in the germline V gene. The CDR3 loop is CASSFDITYEQYF. The CDR3 DNA reads TGCGCCAGCAGCTTTGACATCACCTACGAGCAGTACTTC.

The rearrangement links TRBV10-3 to TRBJ2-1; 9 nucleotides align to TRBD2. There are 18 residues in the CDR3. J lost 9 bases, V lost 0 bases, and 15 bases had no gene match. Germline values: CDR1 ENHRY, CDR2 SYGVKD. DNA for the CDR3: TGTGCCATCAGTGAGTCGGGCGGGAGGGCGGACCTAGCGGGTGAGCAGTTCTTC. This codes for CAISESGGRADLAGEQFF.